This TCR beta chain is drawn from a study of memory CD4+ T cells and cytomegalovirus serostatus. TCRdb's copy holds only in-frame clones and misses some; the assay was immunoSEQ multiplex PCR. The table lists over 45,000 clones, 82% of them singletons. Single viable CD3+CD4+CD8-CD45RO+ cells were sorted as the memory CD4+ T cells. CDR3 length: 13 amino acids. Between the trimmed V and J ends, which lost 1 base and 2 bases, there was a span of 5 bases. The germline CDR1 and CDR2 sequences are LGHNA and YSLEER. V gene TRBV4-3 combines with J gene TRBJ2-5; D gene unclear. The sequencing input was memory CD4+ T cells from blood. The receptor comes from an adult in good health and CMV-seronegative. CDR3 amino acids: CASSQGRQETQYF. Written as DNA, the CDR3 is TGCGCCAGCAGCCAAGGCAGGCAAGAGACCCAGTACTTC.